The entry below describes one TCR beta chain. CDR1 is SNHLY and CDR2 is FYNNEI in the germline V gene. The CDR3 consists of 14 residues. The data belong to a study of PD-L1 blockade in urothelial cancer. Study details: Enrolled patients had been treated previously with 0 to 3 chemotherapy regimens. A median approximately 150,000 T cells were found in blood samples.

Time point noted: pretreatment peripheral blood. Patients had locally advanced or metastatic urothelial carcinoma. Synthetically made TCR analog templates were put into each PCR as spikes. TCRdb keeps only in-frame clones here, not all; method: immunoSEQ multiplex PCR. This table holds 130,000 or so clones, roughly 84% found once. This specimen was PBMCs, taken around atezolizumab (anti-PD-L1) treatment. V gene TRBV2 combines with J gene TRBJ2-5; 7 nucleotides match TRBD1. The DNA end is more similar to TRBJ2-7, so the J call may be wrong. The TCR originated in a middle-aged man with urothelial cancer. CDR3: CASTLQGRAGEQYF. CDR3 DNA: TGTGCCAGCACCCTACAGGGGCGAGCCGGCGAGCAGTACTTC.